This T cell receptor (beta chain) was captured by sequencing in a study of PD-1 blockade in mismatch repair-deficient tumors. Study details: Enrolled about 2012-2017, patients had progressing, pretreated mismatch repair-deficient cancers of 12 types.

To note about this clone: Its antigen is not identified.

The CDR3 loop spans 16 amino acids. The germline gives CDR1 LNHNV, CDR2 YYDKDF (reference sequence). V shed 5 bases, J shed 5 bases, and the junction held 11 bases outside the gene matches. TCRdb keeps only in-frame clones here, not all; method: immunoSEQ multiplex PCR. This sample has tens of thousands of clones, with almost 80% found just once. Findings and limits, study-wide: After pembrolizumab, tumor-resident clones rose rapidly, then generally contracted before radiologic responses.

J is TRBJ1-4 and V is TRBV15; 7 nucleotides agree with TRBD1. This clonotype was obtained from an adult with mismatch repair-deficient cancer. The starting material was peripheral blood, obtained 2 weeks after starting pembrolizumab. CDR3 residues: CATSGHRDSRNEKLFF. CDR3 DNA sequence: TGTGCCACCAGCGGTCACCGGGACAGCCGAAATGAAAAACTGTTTTTT.